The 12 T cell receptor beta chains presented below share a single source sample, sequenced in a study of graft-versus-host responses after intestinal transplantation. Their recognized antigens are unknown. TCRdb keeps only in-frame clones here, not all; method: immunoSEQ multiplex PCR. The sample records 95,000 to 150,000 clones, roughly 95% being singletons. Source: unstimulated CD8+ T cells sorted from spleen or lymph node cells, taken before intestinal transplant. These receptors came from a human donor who received an intestinal transplant.

This chain uses TRBV19 with TRBJ2-1, with 8 positions matching TRBD2. The CDR3 is made up of 14 amino acids. The V gene end was trimmed by 3 bases and the J gene end by 5 bases; junction bases not matched to a gene: 3. Germline CDR1 and CDR2: LNHDA and SQIVND (reference sequence). DNA for the CDR3: TGTGCCAGTAGTATCTCGGGGGGGGACAATGAGCAGTTCTTC. Amino acid sequence: CASSISGGDNEQFF.

The CDR3 coding sequence is TGTGCCAGCAGCCCTGGTCCTGCGGGAGGGAATGAGCAGTTCTTC. Its protein product is CASSPGPAGGNEQFF. The V gene is TRBV28, the J gene TRBJ2-1, with 9 nucleotides matching TRBD2. The CDR3 is 15 amino acids. CDR1 is MDHEN and CDR2 is SYDVKM in the germline V gene. The J segment lost 7 bases and the V segment lost 6 bases, leaving 10 bases of the junction unmatched.

The V call is TRBV9, the J call TRBJ2-7; D is uncertain. Germline CDR1 SGDLS, CDR2 YYNGEE. The V and J ends lost 0 bases and 4 bases respectively, with 8 bases between them. The CDR3 spans 13 residues. DNA of the CDR3: TGTGCCAGCAGCGTAGGTCTAACGTACGAGCAGTACTTC. The encoded protein is CASSVGLTYEQYF.

The chain has TRBV4-1 and TRBJ2-3; D is undetermined. Trimming took off 2 bases at V and 5 bases at J, with 5 bases between the two ends. Germline CDR1 MGHRA, CDR2 YSYEKL. The CDR3 length is 12 residues. CDR3 bases: TGCGCCAGCAGCCAACAGCTAGATACGCAGTATTTT. Translated, it gives CASSQQLDTQYF.

V and J are TRBV7-6 and TRBJ2-2; 9 bases map to TRBD1. Germline CDR1 SGHVS, CDR2 FNYEAQ. V gave up 5 bases and J gave up 3 bases; unmatched junction bases: 10. This CDR3 region has 17 residues. CDR3 DNA sequence: TGTGCCAGCAGCCCAGAGAGGACAGGGGCGGACACCGGGGAGCTGTTTTTT. Translated: CASSPERTGADTGELFF.

The chain joins TRBV13 to TRBJ2-7; TRBD1 agrees at 8 bases. Germline lookup yields CDR1 PRHDT and CDR2 FYEKMQ (reference sequence). V shed 5 bases and J 5 bases; nucleotides not matched to a gene: 5. The CDR3 runs to 13 residues. CDR3 region: CASSQRTGNEQYF. The CDR3 nucleotides are TGTGCCAGCAGCCAACGGACAGGGAACGAGCAGTACTTC.

CDR3 sequence (DNA): TGTGCCAGCAGTTTTTTGTCTAGCACAGATACGCAGTATTTT. Its translation: CASSFLSSTDTQYF. This sequence joins TRBV28 and TRBJ2-3, with D uncertain. The CDR3 length is 14 residues. Germline CDR1 reads MDHEN; CDR2 reads SYDVKM. Trimming removed 3 bases from V and 0 bases from J, with 7 bases in between.

The V gene is TRBV18, the J gene TRBJ2-5, with 8 bases matching TRBD1. V lost 0 bases and J lost 4; bases outside the gene matches: 10. This CDR3 has 17 residues. The germline CDR1 and CDR2 sequences are KGHSH and LQKENI. CDR3 nucleotide sequence: TGTGCCAGCTCACCACCTCGGGGCAGGGGGCGCCGAGAGACCCAGTACTTC. It translates to CASSPPRGRGRRETQYF.

Details on this clone: Other DNA sequences of this sample code for an identical CDR3. This rearrangement joins TRBV10-3 to TRBJ1-1; D may be TRBD1 (5 bases). Looked up from germline, CDR1 is ENHRY and CDR2 is SYGVKD. V shed 8 bases and J shed 4 bases, with 8 bases lying between them. This CDR3 has 11 residues. In DNA, the CDR3 is TGTGCCATCGGGGGGGGCACTGAAGCTTTCTTT. It encodes CAIGGGTEAFF.

The chain joins TRBV6-1 to TRBJ2-1; D might be TRBD1 (6 bases). Germline values: CDR1 MNHNS, CDR2 SASEGT. The CDR3 contains 15 residues. Trimming pared 5 bases from V and 0 bases from J, leaving 11 bases between. The CDR3 spells CASSTDRRSYNEQFF. The DNA of the CDR3 is TGTGCCAGCAGTACCGACAGGCGCTCCTACAATGAGCAGTTCTTC.

The chain links TRBV19 to TRBJ2-5, with 14 positions matching TRBD2. Unmatched junction bases numbered 1, after V lost 3 bases and J lost 4 bases. CDR1 and CDR2 from the germline V gene are LNHDA and SQIVND (reference sequence). This CDR3 has 15 residues. DNA of the CDR3: TGTGCCAGTAGTATGGGGACTAGCGGGAGAGAGACCCAGTACTTC. It is translated as CASSMGTSGRETQYF.

Only a few counts were recorded for this clone. A far larger clone is one nucleotide away, so this likely arose from a read error. Additional DNA sequences in this sample encode the identical CDR3. This chain uses TRBV4-1 with TRBJ1-1; D not resolved. Looked up from germline, CDR1 is MGHRA and CDR2 is YSYEKL. This CDR3 comprises 12 residues. Trimming removed 4 bases from V and 5 bases from J, with 8 bases in between. CDR3 sequence: CASSLRGTEAFF. CDR3 in DNA: TGCGCCAGCAGCCTTCGGGGTACTGAAGCTTTCTTT.